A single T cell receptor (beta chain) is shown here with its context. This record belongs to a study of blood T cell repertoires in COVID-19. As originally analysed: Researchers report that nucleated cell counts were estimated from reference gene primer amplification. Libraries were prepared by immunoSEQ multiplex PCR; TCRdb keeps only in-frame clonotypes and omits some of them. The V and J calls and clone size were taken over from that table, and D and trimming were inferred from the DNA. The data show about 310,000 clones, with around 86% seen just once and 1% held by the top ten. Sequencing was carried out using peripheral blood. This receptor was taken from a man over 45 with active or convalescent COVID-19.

The chain's CDR3 is CSVDRGQDGNTIYF. CDR3 coding DNA: TGCAGCGTTGACAGGGGACAGGATGGAAACACCATATATTTT. The rearrangement uses TRBV29-1 and TRBJ1-3, with 8 bases aligning to TRBD1. The CDR3 has 14 residues. The germline CDR1 and CDR2 sequences are SQVTM and ANQGSEA. V trimming: 3 bases; J trimming: 3 bases; junction bases outside the gene matches: 4.